There are many counts of the clone carrying this TCR beta chain. V gave up 7 bases and J gave up 4 bases, with 13 bases separating them. CDR3 size: 14 residues. Per the germline V gene, CDR1 is MNHNS and CDR2 is SASEGT. This specimen comes from a study of read filtering for tumor transcriptome and immune sequencing. Study as a whole: RNA-seq yielded only roughly 75 to 1,400 TCR reads, IR-seq about 4 to 10.27 million.

Molecular barcoded adaptors covering alpha/delta and beta/gamma chains were used on approximately 440 ng RNA. TCRdb processed the reads anew with MiXCR; each CDR3 protein has one entry. There are 90,000 to 95,000 distinct CDR3 sequences in the sample; 20% to 25% occur only once, and around 10% lies in the top ten. The sample taken for sequencing was a population of CD138-negative cells sorted from bone marrow. V and J are TRBV6-1 and TRBJ2-2; D gene uncertain. The origin of this receptor is a donor older than 35 with multiple myeloma. CDR3 sequence: CASTGPQSTGELFF. CDR3 nucleotides: TGTGCCAGCACTGGGCCTCAGAGCACCGGGGAGCTGTTTTTT.